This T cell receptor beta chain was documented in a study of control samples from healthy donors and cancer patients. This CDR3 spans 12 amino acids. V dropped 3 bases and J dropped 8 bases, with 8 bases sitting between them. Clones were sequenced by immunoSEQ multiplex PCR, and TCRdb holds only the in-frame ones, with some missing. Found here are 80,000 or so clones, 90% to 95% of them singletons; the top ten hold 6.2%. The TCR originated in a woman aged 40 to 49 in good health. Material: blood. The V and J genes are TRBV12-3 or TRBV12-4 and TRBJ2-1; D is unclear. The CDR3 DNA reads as TGTGCCAGCAGTTTTACTGCGGATGAGCAGTTCTTC. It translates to CASSFTADEQFF.